The 12 T cell receptor beta chains listed next were all sequenced from one sample in a study of CD8 T cells in Susac syndrome. With random hexamers, reverse transcription was performed on about 0.5 to 1 ug of RNA. Each CDR3 protein is one row after TCRdb ran MiXCR on the immunoSEQ multiplex PCR reads. The sample contains about 250,000 distinct CDR3 sequences, about 93% of which appear only once. The sample taken for sequencing was CD4+ T cells from PBMCs. These receptors originate from a human donor with multiple sclerosis.

The chain employs TRBV7-2 and TRBJ2-7, with no clear D. V dropped 4 bases and J dropped 4 bases, with 11 bases sitting between them. Germline-derived CDR1 and CDR2 are SGHTA and FQGNSA. CDR3 size: 13 residues. The CDR3: CASSSALYYEQYV. CDR3 DNA: TGTGCCAGCAGCTCCGCACTGTATTACGAGCAGTACGTC.

The chain links TRBV6-1 to TRBJ2-1; maybe TRBD2 (6 bases). CDR1 is MNHNS and CDR2 is SASEGT in the germline V gene. The CDR3 is 15 residues long. V dropped 6 bases and J dropped 0 bases, with 12 bases sitting between them. The CDR3 reads CASREGLHSYNEQFF. Here the CDR3 DNA reads TGTGCCAGCAGGGAGGGGCTCCACTCCTACAATGAGCAGTTCTTC.

V is TRBV3-1 and J is TRBJ2-1, with TRBD2 matching over 11 bases. Germline V lookup: CDR1 LGHDT, CDR2 YNNKEL (reference sequence). This CDR3 is built from 16 residues. Trimming took 4 bases from V and 6 from J; bases not matched to a gene: 8. DNA for the CDR3: TGTGCCAGCAGCCCTTCTCTAGCGGGGGGTCGCAATGAGCAGTTCTTC. Protein sequence: CASSPSLAGGRNEQFF.

This clonotype was seen once. The V call is TRBV20-1, the J call TRBJ1-6; D gene uncertain. V lost 0 bases, J lost 7 bases, and 13 bases lay in between. CDR3 size: 15 residues. From germline, CDR1 is DFQATT and CDR2 SNEGSKA (reference sequence). This CDR3 reads CSARDPGRANSPLHF. The CDR3 DNA sequence: TGCAGTGCTAGAGACCCCGGACGGGCAAATTCACCCCTCCACTTT.

V and J are TRBV7-7 and TRBJ2-5; maybe TRBD2 (6 bases). Between the trimmed V and J ends, which lost 5 bases and 3 bases, there was a span of 10 bases. From germline, CDR1 is SSHAT and CDR2 FNYEAQ (reference sequence). The CDR3 sequence is 13 residues long. CDR3 bases: TGTGCCAGCAGCCGGGACTTAAAAGAGACCCAGTACTTC. Amino acids: CASSRDLKETQYF.

The chain joins TRBV27 to TRBJ1-6; D call uncertain. CDR3 length: 17 amino acids. The germline gives CDR1 MNHEY, CDR2 SMNVEV (reference sequence). V lost 3 bases, J lost 0 bases, and 12 bases lay in between. CDR3: CASSFRYTDSYNSPLHF. CDR3 coding DNA: TGTGCCAGCAGTTTTAGGTACACGGACTCCTATAATTCACCCCTCCACTTT.

J is TRBJ1-6 and V is TRBV5-1; maybe TRBD1 (6 bases). The germline CDR1 and CDR2 sequences are SGHRS and YFSETQ. V was trimmed by 0 bases and J by 9 bases, leaving 16 bases between them. The CDR3 extends over 16 amino acids. This CDR3 is CASSLGDTRPGSPLHF. The CDR3 coding sequence is TGCGCCAGCAGCTTGGGGGACACCCGGCCCGGTTCACCCCTCCACTTT.

J is TRBJ1-1 and V is TRBV3-1; 7 bases are a match to TRBD1. The CDR3 totals 15 residues. Germline lookup yields CDR1 LGHDT and CDR2 YNNKEL (reference sequence). V gave up 1 base and J gave up 7 bases; unmatched junction bases: 9. The CDR3 protein is CASSQGWQGGGEAFF. In DNA form, the CDR3 reads TGTGCCAGCAGCCAAGGTTGGCAGGGGGGCGGTGAAGCTTTCTTT.

V and J are TRBV9 and TRBJ2-5; D uncertain. Germline values: CDR1 SGDLS, CDR2 YYNGEE. The CDR3 runs to 13 residues. V was pared by 0 bases and J by 1 base, with 4 bases between. The CDR3 sequence: CASSVALQETQYF. As DNA, the CDR3 is TGTGCCAGCAGCGTAGCACTCCAAGAGACCCAGTACTTC.

The genes are TRBV10-3 and TRBJ1-3, with D possibly being TRBD1 (5 bases). The CDR3 has 18 amino acids. The germline CDR1 and CDR2 sequences are ENHRY and SYGVKD. Deletions cut 4 bases from V and 0 bases from J, with 19 bases between. The chain's CDR3 is CAISGNRKSTYSGNTIYF. As DNA, the CDR3 is TGTGCCATCAGTGGGAACAGGAAAAGTACCTACTCTGGAAACACCATATATTTT.

The CDR3, as DNA: TGCACTGGGGGGGACAATGAGCAGTTCTTC. Translation: CTGGDNEQFF. The chain employs TRBV29-1 and TRBJ2-1, with TRBD2 identical over 7 bases. The V gene's germline CDR1 is SQVTM and CDR2 ANQGSEA. The CDR3 has 10 residues.

This rearrangement joins TRBV4-1 to TRBJ1-2; 11 bases are a match to TRBD1. The V gene's germline CDR1 is MGHRA and CDR2 YSYEKL. The CDR3 has 15 amino acids. Unmatched junction bases numbered 6, after V lost 2 bases and J lost 7 bases. CDR3 bases: TGCGCCAGCAGCCAACCCGGACAGGGGGCCTCTGGCTACACCTTC. Protein product: CASSQPGQGASGYTF.